Listed below are T cell receptor beta chains from one sample, sequenced in a study of cytomegalovirus exposure and HLA in healthy donors. Measured with immunoSEQ multiplex PCR; TCRdb has only the in-frame clones, and not every one. Listed are tens of thousands of clones; 3% to 4% falls within the top ten. The sequenced sample consisted of PBMCs. The source of these receptors is a female donor in good health and CMV-seropositive. Each CDR3 is given with its conserved first and last residue. Each record gives: D gene, J gene, V gene, CDR3 protein, CDR3 DNA. D genes are given only for firm matches.

TRBD1 | TRBJ2-7 | TRBV9 | CASSRDRVLGEQYF | TGTGCCAGCAGCAGGGACAGGGTCTTGGGCGAGCAGTACTTC
TRBD1 | TRBJ2-2 | TRBV29-1 | CSVGQGTGELFF | TGCAGCGTAGGACAGGGCACCGGGGAGCTGTTTTTT
TRBD1 | TRBJ2-7 | TRBV6-1 | CASSEAQGAGNEQYF | TGTGCCAGCAGTGAAGCACAGGGGGCCGGTAACGAGCAGTACTTC
. | TRBJ2-7 | TRBV15 | CATSRDTGDYEQYF | TGTGCCACCAGCAGAGATACGGGAGACTACGAGCAGTACTTC
. | TRBJ1-5 | TRBV7-6 | CASSLVWDTHMRPQHF | TGTGCCAGCAGCTTAGTTTGGGACACCCATATGAGACCCCAGCATTTT
. | TRBJ2-7 | TRBV28 | CASSWRANEQYF | TGTGCCAGCAGTTGGAGGGCTAACGAGCAGTACTTC
. | TRBJ1-1 | TRBV5-5 | CASSFYRAEAFF | TGTGCCAGCAGCTTCTACAGGGCTGAAGCTTTCTTT
. | TRBJ1-2 | TRBV5-4 | CASSLEGGRGYTF | TGTGCCAGCAGCTTGGAAGGGGGAAGGGGCTACACCTTC
. | TRBJ2-1 | TRBV2 | CASSTYDNEQFF | TGTGCCAGCAGTACCTATGACAATGAGCAGTTCTTC
. | TRBJ2-3 | TRBV7-2 | CASSLASVADTQYF | TGTGCCAGCAGCTTAGCATCTGTCGCAGATACGCAGTATTTT
TRBD1 | TRBJ1-1 | TRBV19 | CASSMLDRVNTEAFF | TGTGCCAGTAGTATGCTTGACAGGGTGAACACTGAAGCTTTCTTT
. | TRBJ1-1 | TRBV7-2 | CASSPQGRKNTEAFF | TGTGCCAGCAGCCCACAGGGAAGGAAGAACACTGAAGCTTTCTTT
. | TRBJ2-5 | TRBV27 | CASSSWALQTQYF | TGTGCCAGCAGCAGCTGGGCCCTACAGACCCAGTACTTC